A selection of T cell receptor beta chains follows, all from one sample in a study of long-term antiretroviral therapy in people with HIV. The table came from immunoSEQ multiplex PCR; TCRdb's copy has only in-frame clones and leaves some out. The sample has just under 30,000 clones, more than 85% seen once. Sequencing was performed on unsorted PBMCs, taken 5 years before starting antiretroviral therapy. These receptors originate from a man over 45 with HIV. CDR3s include the opening cysteine and the closing phenylalanine or tryptophan. The order of the fields is V gene, CDR3 protein.

v_gene: TRBV5-4
CDR3aa: CASSLSGKGNIQYF

v_gene: TRBV7-9
CDR3aa: CASSLTGAKNIQYF

v_gene: TRBV9
CDR3aa: CASSINRGQETQYF

v_gene: TRBV5-5
CDR3aa: CASSLDSEQYF

v_gene: TRBV10-2
CDR3aa: CASGGTGGLQPQHF

v_gene: TRBV5-1
CDR3aa: CASSILPGQSYNEQFF

v_gene: TRBV5-6
CDR3aa: CASSPNSRSYNEQFF

v_gene: TRBV5-1
CDR3aa: CASRGVPEERRQFF

v_gene: TRBV10-1
CDR3aa: CASSDFREYGYTF

v_gene: TRBV7-2
CDR3aa: CASSFDRGLYNEQFF

v_gene: TRBV18
CDR3aa: CASSPPGGESGNTIYF

v_gene: TRBV5-1
CDR3aa: CASSIRDGYGYTF

v_gene: TRBV10-3
CDR3aa: CAISGTQPGLYTF

v_gene: TRBV7-2
CDR3aa: CASSEQPGQGWNTF

v_gene: TRBV28
CDR3aa: CASRDSSGGNQPQHF

v_gene: TRBV6-5
CDR3aa: CASTKTGFVYGYTF

v_gene: TRBV18
CDR3aa: CASSPSGDGYTF

v_gene: TRBV28
CDR3aa: CASREGSKNIQYF

v_gene: TRBV5-6
CDR3aa: CASSSRGQETQYF

v_gene: TRBV19
CDR3aa: CASSQADANTGELFF

v_gene: TRBV5-6
CDR3aa: CASSPRRGWDYGYTF

v_gene: TRBV7-2
CDR3aa: CASDPGGGGSYNEQFF